This T cell receptor beta chain was profiled in a study of CD8 T cells in ankylosing spondylitis. Study findings and constraints: Past studies reported some motif variants in reactive arthritis synovial fluid and blood. Relatively scarce in peripheral blood, disease-linked clones were CD8+. Typical of ankylosing spondylitis blood, it appeared, was a TCR beta motif of eight highly homologous variants.

Quantitative 5'-RACE with molecular barcodes generated TCR beta libraries. TCRdb called the 5' RACE reads again in MiXCR, with one record for every CDR3 protein. The sample has roughly 150,000 distinct CDR3 sequences, roughly 34% seen once. A note on this clonotype: Its antigen remains unidentified.

The CDR3 contains 15 residues. V lost 0 bases to trimming and J lost 5 bases; unmatched junction nucleotides: 3. The germline CDR1 and CDR2 sequences are DFQATT and SNEGSKA (reference sequence). V and J are TRBV20-1 and TRBJ1-4; 10 positions agree with TRBD1. The receptor was isolated from a male donor with ankylosing spondylitis. Sequencing used synovial fluid, either unsorted or a sorted T cell fraction (not recorded which). For the CDR3, the DNA is TGCAGTGCTAGAGAGGGACAGGGGCTAAATGAAAAACTGTTTTTT. Translating gives CSAREGQGLNEKLFF.